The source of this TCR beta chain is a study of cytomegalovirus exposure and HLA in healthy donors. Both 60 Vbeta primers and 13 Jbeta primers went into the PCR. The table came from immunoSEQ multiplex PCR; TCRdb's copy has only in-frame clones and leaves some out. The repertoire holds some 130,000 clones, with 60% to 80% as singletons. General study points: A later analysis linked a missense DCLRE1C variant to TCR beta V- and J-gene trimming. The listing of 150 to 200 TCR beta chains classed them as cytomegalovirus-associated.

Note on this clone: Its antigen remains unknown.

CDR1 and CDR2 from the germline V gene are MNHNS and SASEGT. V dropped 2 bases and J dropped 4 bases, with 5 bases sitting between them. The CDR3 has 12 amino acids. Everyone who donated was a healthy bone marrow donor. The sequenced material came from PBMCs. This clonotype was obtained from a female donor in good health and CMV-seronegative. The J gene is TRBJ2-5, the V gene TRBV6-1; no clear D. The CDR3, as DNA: TGTGCCAGCAGTGAAATTATAGAGACCCAGTACTTC. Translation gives CASSEIIETQYF.